These T cell receptor beta chains were read from a single sample in a study of shared clonotypes between healthy human individuals. Profiling relied on immunoSEQ multiplex PCR, and the TCRdb table lists in-frame clones only, not all of them. The sample has about 1,800,000 clones, just under 95% seen once; the top ten hold more than 0.9%. The sequencing input was naive CD8+ T cells sorted from blood. The origin of the receptors is a man younger than 30 in good health. The CDR3 runs from the conserved cysteine through the conserved F or W. Fields, in order: D gene, J gene, V gene, clone size, CDR3 protein, CDR3 DNA. A D gene is named only where the DNA matches it firmly. Not every row has a clone size; where given, it reads once, few, many or a size class.

- | TRBJ2-3 | TRBV5-6 | - | CASSSDTDTQYF | TGTGCCAGCAGCTCAGACACAGATACGCAGTATTTT
- | TRBJ2-7 | TRBV21-1 | - | CASSKLCGIRSYEQYF | TGTGCCAGCAGCAAACTTTGCGGGATTCGGAGCTACGAGCAGTACTTC
- | TRBJ1-5 | TRBV10-3 | - | CAISESPVANQPQHF | TGTGCCATCAGTGAGTCTCCGGTGGCCAATCAGCCCCAGCATTTT
- | TRBJ2-2 | TRBV5-6 | - | CASSSGTANTGELFF | TGTGCCAGCAGCTCCGGGACCGCCAACACCGGGGAGCTGTTTTTT
- | TRBJ1-1 | TRBV28 | - | CASSFWVGTMNTEAFF | TGTGCCAGCAGTTTCTGGGTGGGCACCATGAACACTGAAGCTTTCTTT
- | TRBJ1-3 | TRBV11-2 | - | CASSLLASGNTIYF | TGTGCCAGCAGCTTACTCGCCTCTGGAAACACCATATATTTT
- | TRBJ2-7 | TRBV10-1 | - | CASSESGSLTYEQYF | TGCGCCAGCAGTGAGTCAGGGAGCCTCACCTACGAGCAGTACTTC
- | TRBJ1-3 | TRBV5-6 | - | CASSSGVLSGNTIYF | TGTGCCAGCAGCTCCGGAGTCCTCTCTGGAAACACCATATATTTT
- | TRBJ2-7 | TRBV7-9 | - | CASSDSLMLEQYF | TGTGCCAGCAGCGACTCCCTCATGCTCGAGCAGTACTTC
- | TRBJ2-7 | TRBV4-1 | - | CASSQVRGGAYEQYF | TGCGCCAGCAGCCAAGTCAGAGGGGGGGCCTACGAGCAGTACTTC
TRBD2 | TRBJ2-7 | TRBV4-3 | once | CASSQTSGGYEQYF | TGCGCCAGCAGCCAGACTAGCGGTGGCTACGAGCAGTACTTC
- | TRBJ1-1 | TRBV28 | - | CASAPTGAYTEAFF | TGTGCCAGCGCACCCACGGGGGCATACACTGAAGCTTTCTTT
TRBD2 | TRBJ2-1 | TRBV7-9 | once | CASLAGAPYNEQFF | TGTGCCAGTCTAGCGGGGGCCCCCTACAATGAGCAGTTCTTC
TRBD1 | TRBJ1-6 | TRBV6-6 | - | CASSVHRGDNSPLHF | TGTGCCAGCAGTGTTCACAGGGGTGATAATTCACCCCTCCACTTT
TRBD2 | TRBJ2-3 | TRBV11-2 | - | CASSPTSTSTDTQYF | TGTGCCAGCAGCCCGACTAGCACTAGCACAGATACGCAGTATTTT
- | TRBJ2-5 | TRBV15 | - | CATSAPGGWETQYF | TGTGCCACCAGCGCCCCCGGGGGTTGGGAGACCCAGTACTTC
- | TRBJ1-2 | TRBV6-5 | - | CASSSPGNGYTF | TGTGCCAGCAGTTCCCCAGGGAATGGCTACACCTTC
- | TRBJ2-7 | TRBV13 | - | CASSIGTRSYEQYF | TGTGCCAGCAGCATCGGGACTCGCTCCTACGAGCAGTACTTC
TRBD1 | TRBJ1-5 | TRBV6-5 | - | CASRTGEGQPQHF | TGTGCCAGCAGAACAGGGGAGGGTCAGCCCCAGCATTTT
- | TRBJ2-3 | TRBV27 | - | CASSPTTGSDTQYF | TGTGCCAGCAGTCCAACGACAGGTTCAGATACGCAGTATTTT
- | TRBJ2-5 | TRBV25-1 | - | CASSRPGPSQETQYF | TGTGCCAGCAGTCGTCCAGGACCTTCCCAAGAGACCCAGTACTTC
- | TRBJ1-4 | TRBV4-3 | - | CASSQRTSEKLFF | TGCGCCAGCAGCCAAAGGACGAGTGAAAAACTGTTTTTT
- | TRBJ2-7 | TRBV6-1 | - | CASSEEWGGDSYEQYF | TGTGCCAGCAGTGAAGAGTGGGGTGGGGACTCCTACGAGCAGTACTTC
- | TRBJ2-7 | TRBV10-2 | - | CASRSGHSYEQYF | TGCGCCAGCAGAAGCGGGCACTCCTACGAGCAGTACTTC
- | TRBJ2-7 | TRBV28 | - | CASSPGTQTYEQYF | TGTGCCAGCAGCCCCGGGACACAGACCTACGAGCAGTACTTC
- | TRBJ2-5 | TRBV9 | - | CASSVEMGAETQYF | TGTGCCAGCAGCGTAGAGATGGGCGCGGAGACCCAGTACTTC
- | TRBJ1-4 | TRBV19 | - | CASSLHEKLFF | TGTGCCAGTAGCCTACATGAAAAACTGTTTTTT
- | TRBJ2-1 | TRBV5-4 | - | CASSFGGNEQFF | TGTGCCAGCAGCTTTGGGGGGAATGAGCAGTTCTTC
- | TRBJ1-5 | TRBV28 | - | CASSLFFDSEGVQPQHF | TGTGCCAGCAGTTTATTCTTCGACAGCGAGGGAGTGCAGCCCCAGCATTTT
- | TRBJ2-4 | TRBV13 | - | CASSFGGADIQYF | TGTGCCAGCAGCTTTGGAGGGGCGGACATTCAGTACTTC
TRBD2 | TRBJ2-7 | TRBV5-6 | - | CASSTGLAGIYEQYF | TGTGCCAGCAGCACTGGACTAGCGGGGATCTACGAGCAGTACTTC
- | TRBJ2-7 | TRBV7-8 | - | CASSLEIGNEQYF | TGTGCCAGCAGCTTAGAGATAGGCAACGAGCAGTACTTC
- | TRBJ2-7 | TRBV11-1 | - | CASSPFPTGTNEQYF | TGTGCCAGCAGCCCCTTTCCGACAGGCACTAACGAGCAGTACTTC
TRBD1 | TRBJ2-2 | TRBV5-1 | - | CASSLAKDRLPNTGELFF | TGCGCCAGCAGCTTGGCCAAGGACAGGCTTCCGAACACCGGGGAGCTGTTTTTT
TRBD2 | TRBJ2-1 | TRBV27 | - | CASSLSGGRSYNEQFF | TGTGCCAGCAGTCTCAGCGGGGGCCGCTCCTACAATGAGCAGTTCTTC
TRBD2 | TRBJ2-1 | TRBV27 | - | CASSSSASGDNEQFF | TGTGCCAGCAGTTCCTCGGCTAGCGGGGACAATGAGCAGTTCTTC
- | TRBJ1-6 | TRBV12-5 | - | CASGSDSSSPLHF | TGTGCTAGTGGTTCCGACTCAAGTTCACCCCTCCACTTT
TRBD1 | TRBJ1-5 | TRBV29-1 | - | CSALSTGGDQPQHF | TGCAGCGCCTTATCGACAGGGGGTGATCAGCCCCAGCATTTT
- | TRBJ1-1 | TRBV27 | - | CASSLPDVQNTEAFF | TGTGCCAGCAGTTTGCCGGACGTTCAGAACACTGAAGCTTTCTTT
- | TRBJ1-2 | TRBV7-9 | - | CASSLGQGRYGYTF | TGTGCCAGCAGCTTAGGCCAGGGGCGGTATGGCTACACCTTC
- | TRBJ2-7 | TRBV5-1 | - | CASRSPESYEQYF | TGCGCCAGCAGGAGCCCAGAGTCCTACGAGCAGTACTTC
TRBD1 | TRBJ1-2 | TRBV4-1 | once | CASSPQDRPWGYTF | TGCGCCAGCAGCCCGCAGGACAGGCCGTGGGGCTACACCTTC
- | TRBJ1-2 | TRBV23-1 | - | CASTQGGAYGYTF | TGCGCCAGCACCCAGGGTGGGGCCTATGGCTACACCTTC
- | TRBJ1-3 | TRBV10-2 | - | CASEPGNTGNTIYF | TGCGCCAGCGAACCGGGGAACACTGGAAACACCATATATTTT
- | TRBJ2-5 | TRBV18 | - | CASSPGAGETQYF | TGTGCCAGCTCACCTGGGGCGGGGGAGACCCAGTACTTC
- | TRBJ2-3 | TRBV27 | - | CASSSENTDTQYF | TGTGCCAGCAGTTCCGAAAACACAGATACGCAGTATTTT
- | TRBJ2-2 | TRBV30 | - | CAWSETNTGELFF | TGTGCCTGGAGTGAGACAAACACCGGGGAGCTGTTTTTT
- | TRBJ2-2 | TRBV7-9 | - | CASSHGTSSRELFF | TGTGCCAGCAGTCACGGGACTTCTTCGAGGGAGCTGTTTTTT
TRBD2 | TRBJ2-7 | TRBV6-5 | - | CASKPGLAYYEQYF | TGTGCCAGCAAACCGGGACTAGCGTATTACGAGCAGTACTTC
TRBD1 | TRBJ1-1 | TRBV19 | once | CASSPRGSGAGDTEAFF | TGTGCCAGTAGTCCCAGGGGGTCGGGGGCCGGAGACACTGAAGCTTTCTTT
- | TRBJ1-6 | TRBV27 | - | CASSLGSNLGPLHF | TGTGCCAGCAGTCTAGGCTCAAATTTGGGGCCCCTCCACTTT
- | TRBJ2-2 | TRBV4-1 | - | CASSHGYGVAGELFF | TGCGCCAGCAGCCATGGCTACGGAGTGGCCGGGGAGCTGTTTTTT
- | TRBJ1-2 | TRBV7-5 | - | CARSFQTGEFSYGYTF | TGTGCCAGAAGCTTTCAGACAGGGGAATTCTCTTATGGCTACACCTTC